This T cell receptor beta chain was sequenced in a study of vaccination effects on CD4 cells after COVID-19. The germline V and J ends were trimmed by 0 bases and 1 base, with 15 bases remaining between them. Germline values: CDR1 LGHNA, CDR2 YNFKEQ. The CDR3 spans 17 residues. Peptide-pool stimulation followed by sequencing identified expanded antigen-specific CD4+ clonotypes in the ViraFEST assay. A 10-day culture period preceded the isolation of CD4+ T cells. Vaccine recipients, nucleocapsid antibody negative, had no prior SARS-CoV-2 infection. Repertoires were generated with immunoSEQ multiplex PCR, while TCRdb's copy carries only in-frame clones and drops some. This table has 50,000 to 60,000 clones, under 70% appearing once. With regard to this clone: The antigen remains undetermined.

The chain combines TRBV4-2 with TRBJ1-2; D perhaps matches TRBD1 (6 bases). The specimen comprised CD4+ T cells from PBMCs cultured with SARS-CoV-2 spike peptides, sampled before COVID-19 vaccination. This clonotype originated in a human donor who received a COVID-19 vaccine. The DNA for the CDR3 is TGTGCCAGCAGCCAAGAAACTGGGGGGGGCGGTAACTATGGCTACACCTTC. The encoded protein is CASSQETGGGGNYGYTF.